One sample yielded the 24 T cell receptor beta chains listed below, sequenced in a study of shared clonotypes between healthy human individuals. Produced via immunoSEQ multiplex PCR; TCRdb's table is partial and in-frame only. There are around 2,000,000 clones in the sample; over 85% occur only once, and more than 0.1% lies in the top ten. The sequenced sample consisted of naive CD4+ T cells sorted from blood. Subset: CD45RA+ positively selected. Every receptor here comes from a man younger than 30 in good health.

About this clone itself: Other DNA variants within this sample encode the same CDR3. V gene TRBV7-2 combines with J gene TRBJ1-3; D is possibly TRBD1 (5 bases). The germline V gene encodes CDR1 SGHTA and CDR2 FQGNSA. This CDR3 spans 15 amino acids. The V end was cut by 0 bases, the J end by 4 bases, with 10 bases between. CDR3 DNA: TGTGCCAGCAGCTTAGCTAGGGGTTCAGGAAACACCATATATTTT. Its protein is CASSLARGSGNTIYF.

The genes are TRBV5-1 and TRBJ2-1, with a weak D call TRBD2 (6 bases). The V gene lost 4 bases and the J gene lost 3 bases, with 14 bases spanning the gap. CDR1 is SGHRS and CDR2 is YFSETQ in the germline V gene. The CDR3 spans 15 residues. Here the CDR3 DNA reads TGCGCCAGCAGCCCGCCGGTAGCGGACTACAATGAGCAGTTCTTC. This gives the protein CASSPPVADYNEQFF. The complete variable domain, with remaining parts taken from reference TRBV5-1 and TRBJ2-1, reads KAGVTQTPRYLIKTRGQQVTLSCSPISGHRSVSWYQQTPGQGLQFLFEYFSETQRNKGNFPGRFSGRQFSNSRSEMNVSTLELGDSALYLCASSPPVADYNEQFFGPGTRLTVL.

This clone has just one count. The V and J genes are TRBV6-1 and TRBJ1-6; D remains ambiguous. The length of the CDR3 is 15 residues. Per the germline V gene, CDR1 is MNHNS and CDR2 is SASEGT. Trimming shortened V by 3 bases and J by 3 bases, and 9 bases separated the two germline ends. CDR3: CASSEVSFYNSPLHF. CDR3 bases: TGTGCCAGCAGTGAGGTCAGCTTCTATAATTCACCCCTCCACTTT.

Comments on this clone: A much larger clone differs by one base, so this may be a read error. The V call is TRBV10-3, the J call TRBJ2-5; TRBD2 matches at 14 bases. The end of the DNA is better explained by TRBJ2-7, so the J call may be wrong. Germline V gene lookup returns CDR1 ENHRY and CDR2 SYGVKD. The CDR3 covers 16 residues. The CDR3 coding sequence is TGTGCCATCAGCGGTGGGACTAGCGGGGGTACCTACGAGCAGTACTTC. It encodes CAISGGTSGGTYEQYF.

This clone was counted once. CDR3 coding DNA: TGTGCCAGCAGCCCCTGGGCGCTGGGATTACCTGAAGCTTTCTTT. This gives the protein CASSPWALGLPEAFF. The genes are TRBV7-9 and TRBJ1-1; D uncertain. V lost 5 bases, J lost 6 bases, and 19 bases lay in between. The CDR3 totals 15 residues. Germline values: CDR1 SEHNR, CDR2 FQNEAQ (reference sequence).

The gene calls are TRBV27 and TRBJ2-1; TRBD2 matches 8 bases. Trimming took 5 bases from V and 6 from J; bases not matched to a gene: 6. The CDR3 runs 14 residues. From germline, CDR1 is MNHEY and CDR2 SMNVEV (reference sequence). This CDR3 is CASSIREGGNEQFF. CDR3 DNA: TGTGCCAGCAGTATCCGGGAGGGGGGCAATGAGCAGTTCTTC.

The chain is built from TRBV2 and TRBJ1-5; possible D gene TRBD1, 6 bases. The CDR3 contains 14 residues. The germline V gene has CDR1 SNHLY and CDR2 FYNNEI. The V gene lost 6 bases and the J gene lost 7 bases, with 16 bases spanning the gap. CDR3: CASSADSGAQPQHF. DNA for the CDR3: TGTGCCAGCAGCGCGGACAGTGGGGCCCAGCCCCAGCATTTT.

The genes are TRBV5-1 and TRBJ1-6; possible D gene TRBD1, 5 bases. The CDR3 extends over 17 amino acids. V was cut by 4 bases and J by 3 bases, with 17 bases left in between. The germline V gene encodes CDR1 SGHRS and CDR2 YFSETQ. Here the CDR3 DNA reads TGCGCCAGCAGCCTTGGGCGGGGGACTCTCTATAATTCACCCCTCCACTTT. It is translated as CASSLGRGTLYNSPLHF.

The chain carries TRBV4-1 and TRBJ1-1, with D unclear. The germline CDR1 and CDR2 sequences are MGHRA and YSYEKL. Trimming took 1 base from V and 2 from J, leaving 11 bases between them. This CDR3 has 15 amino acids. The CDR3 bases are TGCGCCAGCAGCCAAGCTCTAAGCCTTAACACTGAAGCTTTCTTT. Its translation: CASSQALSLNTEAFF.

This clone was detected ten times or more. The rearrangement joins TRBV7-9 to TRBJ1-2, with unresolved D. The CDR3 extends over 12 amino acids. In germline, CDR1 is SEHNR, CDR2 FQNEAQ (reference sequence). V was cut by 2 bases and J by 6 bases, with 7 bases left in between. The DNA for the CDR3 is TGTGCCAGCAGCTTAATGCAAAATGGCTACACCTTC. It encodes CASSLMQNGYTF.

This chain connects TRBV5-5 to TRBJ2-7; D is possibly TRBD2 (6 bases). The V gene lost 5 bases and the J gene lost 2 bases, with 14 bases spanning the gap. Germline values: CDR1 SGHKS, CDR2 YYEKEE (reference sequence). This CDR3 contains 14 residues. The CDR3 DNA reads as TGTGCCAGCAGTTTACAGGAGGGAACCTACGAGCAGTACTTC. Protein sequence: CASSLQEGTYEQYF. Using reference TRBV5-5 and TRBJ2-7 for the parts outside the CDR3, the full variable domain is DAGVTQSPTHLIKTRGQQVTLRCSPISGHKSVSWYQQVLGQGPQFIFQYYEKEERGRGNFPDRFSARQFPNYSSELNVNALLLGDSALYLCASSLQEGTYEQYFGPGTRLTVT.

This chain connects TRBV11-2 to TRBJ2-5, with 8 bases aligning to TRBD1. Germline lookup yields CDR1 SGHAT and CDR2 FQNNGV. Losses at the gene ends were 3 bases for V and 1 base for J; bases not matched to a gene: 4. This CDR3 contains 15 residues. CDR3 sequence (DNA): TGTGCCAGCAGCTTCAGGGGGCAGCCCCAAGAGACCCAGTACTTC. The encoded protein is CASSFRGQPQETQYF. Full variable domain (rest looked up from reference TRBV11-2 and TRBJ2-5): EAGVAQSPRYKIIEKRQSVAFWCNPISGHATLYWYQQILGQGPKLLIQFQNNGVVDDSQLPKDRFSAERLKGVDSTLKIQPAKLEDSAVYLCASSFRGQPQETQYFGPGTRLLVL.

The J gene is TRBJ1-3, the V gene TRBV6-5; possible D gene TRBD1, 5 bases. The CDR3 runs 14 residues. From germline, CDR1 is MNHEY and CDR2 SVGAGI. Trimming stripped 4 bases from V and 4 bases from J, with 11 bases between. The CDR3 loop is CASSSWDSGNTIYF. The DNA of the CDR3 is TGTGCCAGCAGTTCTTGGGACTCGGGAAACACCATATATTTT.

CDR3 amino acids: CASSPSLGVEAFF. CDR3 bases: TGTGCCAGCAGCCCCTCACTGGGGGTTGAAGCTTTCTTT. The chain combines TRBV9 with TRBJ1-1; a weak D match, TRBD1 (5 bases). From germline, CDR1 is SGDLS and CDR2 YYNGEE. V was cut by 4 bases and J by 7 bases, with 14 bases left in between. The CDR3 loop spans 13 amino acids.

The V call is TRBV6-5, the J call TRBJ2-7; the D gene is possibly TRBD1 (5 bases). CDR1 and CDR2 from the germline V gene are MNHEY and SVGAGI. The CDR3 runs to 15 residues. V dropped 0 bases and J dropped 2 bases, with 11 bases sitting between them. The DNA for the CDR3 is TGTGCCAGCAGTTACTCGTCAGGGAACACCTACGAGCAGTACTTC. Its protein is CASSYSSGNTYEQYF.

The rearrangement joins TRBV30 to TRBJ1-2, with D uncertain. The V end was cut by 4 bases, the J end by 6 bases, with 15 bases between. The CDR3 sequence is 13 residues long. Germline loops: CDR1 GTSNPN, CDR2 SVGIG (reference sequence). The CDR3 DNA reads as TGTGCCTGGACCCGATTTGGGAAGGATGGCTACACCTTC. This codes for CAWTRFGKDGYTF.

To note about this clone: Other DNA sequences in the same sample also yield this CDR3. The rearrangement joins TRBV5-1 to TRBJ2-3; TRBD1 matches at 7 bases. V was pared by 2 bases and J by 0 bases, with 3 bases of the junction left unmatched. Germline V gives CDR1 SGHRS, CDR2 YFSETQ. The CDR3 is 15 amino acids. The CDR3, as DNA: TGCGCCAGCAGCTTAGCGACAGGGAGCACAGATACGCAGTATTTT. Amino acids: CASSLATGSTDTQYF.

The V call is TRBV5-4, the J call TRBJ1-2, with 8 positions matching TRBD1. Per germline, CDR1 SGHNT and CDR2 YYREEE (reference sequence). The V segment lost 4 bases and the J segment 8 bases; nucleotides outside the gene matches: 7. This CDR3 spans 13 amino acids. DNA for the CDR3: TGTGCCAGCAGCACAACAGGGGGTCGCGGCTACACCTTC. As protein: CASSTTGGRGYTF.

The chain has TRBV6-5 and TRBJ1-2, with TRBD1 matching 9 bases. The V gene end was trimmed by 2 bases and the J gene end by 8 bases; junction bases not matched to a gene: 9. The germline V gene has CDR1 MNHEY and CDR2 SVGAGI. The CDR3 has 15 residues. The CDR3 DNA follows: TGTGCCAGCAGTTACGCCCCTACAGGGGGCGAGGGCTACACCTTC. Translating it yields CASSYAPTGGEGYTF.

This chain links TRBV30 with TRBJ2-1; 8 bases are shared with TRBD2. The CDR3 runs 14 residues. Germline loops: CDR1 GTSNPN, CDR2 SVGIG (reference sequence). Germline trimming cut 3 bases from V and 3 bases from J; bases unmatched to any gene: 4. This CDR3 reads CAWSPGLVYNEQFF. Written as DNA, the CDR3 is TGTGCCTGGAGCCCGGGACTAGTCTACAATGAGCAGTTCTTC. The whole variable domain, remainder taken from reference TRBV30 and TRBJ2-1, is SQTIHQWPATLVQPVGSPLSLECTVEGTSNPNLYWYRQAAGRGLQLLFYSVGIGQISSEVPQNLSASRPQDRQFILSSKKLLLSDSGFYLCAWSPGLVYNEQFFGPGTRLTVL.

Here the CDR3 DNA reads TGTGCCTGGAGTGTGGGGGGCGCGGGGACTGAAGCTTTCTTT. Translation: CAWSVGGAGTEAFF. V is TRBV30 and J is TRBJ1-1; D is possibly TRBD1 (6 bases). Germline V CDR1 and CDR2: GTSNPN, SVGIG (reference sequence). The CDR3 runs 14 residues. Between the trimmed V and J ends, which lost 0 bases and 5 bases, there was a span of 13 bases.

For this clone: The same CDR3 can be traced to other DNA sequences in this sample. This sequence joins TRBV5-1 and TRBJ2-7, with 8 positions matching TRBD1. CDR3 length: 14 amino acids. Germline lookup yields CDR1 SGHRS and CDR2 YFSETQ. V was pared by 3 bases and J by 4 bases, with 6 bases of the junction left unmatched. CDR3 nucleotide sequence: TGCGCCAGCAGCTCACGGACAGGGAATTACGAGCAGTACTTC. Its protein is CASSSRTGNYEQYF.

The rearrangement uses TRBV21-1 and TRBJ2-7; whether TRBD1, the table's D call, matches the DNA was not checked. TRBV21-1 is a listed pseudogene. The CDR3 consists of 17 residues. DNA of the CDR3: TGTGCCAGCAGCAAAGTTCACAGGGGGCCGACAAAATACGAGCAGTACTTC. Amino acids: CASSKVHRGPTKYEQYF.

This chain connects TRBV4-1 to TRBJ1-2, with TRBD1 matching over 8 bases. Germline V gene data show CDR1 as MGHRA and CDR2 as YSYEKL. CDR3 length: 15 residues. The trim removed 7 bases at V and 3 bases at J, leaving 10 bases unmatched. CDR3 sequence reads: CASTHTGGGYYGYTF. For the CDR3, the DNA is TGCGCCAGCACCCATACAGGGGGGGGGTACTATGGCTACACCTTC.